The 31 T cell receptor beta chains reported below all come from one sample, sequenced in a study of T cell changes during pregnancy in multiple sclerosis. Libraries were prepared by immunoSEQ multiplex PCR; TCRdb keeps only in-frame clonotypes and omits some of them. The sample contains 55,000 to 80,000 clones, about 94% of which appear only once. The input for sequencing was peripheral blood, taken in the third trimester of pregnancy. The receptors shown here come from a female donor with multiple sclerosis, enrolled in a pregnancy study.

This clone showed up just once. This chain links TRBV11-2 with TRBJ2-7; TRBD1 agrees at 9 bases. Looked up from germline, CDR1 is SGHAT and CDR2 is FQNNGV. This CDR3 has 16 amino acids. Trimming cost V 4 bases and J 1 base; bases outside gene matches: 8. The DNA for the CDR3 is TGTGCCAGCAGCTCGTACAGGGGGCTAAAATCCTACGAGCAGTACTTC. This codes for CASSSYRGLKSYEQYF.

This chain connects TRBV30 to TRBJ2-3, with D perhaps matching TRBD2 (5 bases). Germline CDR1 is GTSNPN and CDR2 is SVGIG (reference sequence). There are 13 residues in the CDR3. The V end lost 5 bases, the J end lost 6 bases, and 15 bases lay between the germline ends. The CDR3: CAWGRVPGDTQYF. The DNA for the CDR3 is TGTGCCTGGGGCCGGGTTCCGGGGGATACGCAGTATTTT. Full variable domain (outside the CDR3, taken from reference TRBV30 and TRBJ2-3): SQTIHQWPATLVQPVGSPLSLECTVEGTSNPNLYWYRQAAGRGLQLLFYSVGIGQISSEVPQNLSASRPQDRQFILSSKKLLLSDSGFYLCAWGRVPGDTQYFGPGTRLTVL.

This chain links TRBV29-1 with TRBJ2-3, with 7 nucleotides matching TRBD2. This CDR3 has 15 residues. Germline V CDR1 and CDR2: SQVTM, ANQGSEA. With V trimmed by 4 bases and J by 2 bases, 9 bases remained unmatched. CDR3: CSVASGGTVTDTQYF. CDR3 nucleotide sequence: TGCAGCGTTGCCTCGGGGGGTACCGTCACAGATACGCAGTATTTT.

V and J are TRBV5-4 and TRBJ1-2; D call uncertain. The CDR3 extends over 17 amino acids. V lost 1 base, J lost 2 bases, and 18 bases lay in between. Germline-derived CDR1 and CDR2 are SGHNT and YYREEE (reference sequence). The CDR3 DNA is TGTGCCAGCAGCTTGCCCCCCGGGTCAGCAGCCAACTATGGCTACACCTTC. As protein: CASSLPPGSAANYGYTF. Full variable domain (outside the CDR3, taken from reference TRBV5-4 and TRBJ1-2): ETGVTQSPTHLIKTRGQQVTLRCSSQSGHNTVSWYQQALGQGPQFIFQYYREEENGRGNFPPRFSGLQFPNYSSELNVNALELDDSALYLCASSLPPGSAANYGYTFGSGTRLTVV.

CDR3 residues: CASEYYEQYF. In DNA form, the CDR3 reads TGTGCCAGCGAGTACTACGAGCAGTACTTC. The chain couples TRBV6-1 to TRBJ2-7; no clear D gene. V gave up 8 bases and J gave up 3 bases, with 5 bases separating them. Germline V gives CDR1 MNHNS, CDR2 SASEGT. This CDR3 has 10 residues.

V gene TRBV28 combines with J gene TRBJ1-1; D remains ambiguous. CDR3 length equals 13 residues. V was trimmed by 10 bases and J by 0 bases, leaving 12 bases between them. CDR1 is MDHEN, CDR2 SYDVKM, per germline. CDR3 loop: CAIQTDLNTEAFF. The CDR3 bases are TGTGCCATCCAGACGGACTTGAACACTGAAGCTTTCTTT.

This rearrangement joins TRBV7-2 to TRBJ2-1; no reliable D call. The V gene lost 4 bases and the J gene lost 0 bases, with 7 bases spanning the gap. The CDR3 runs 14 residues. Germline assignment: CDR1 SGHTA and CDR2 FQGNSA. CDR3 in DNA: TGTGCCAGCAGCTCCGGGTTCTCCTACAATGAGCAGTTCTTC. Translated, it gives CASSSGFSYNEQFF.

The rearrangement uses TRBV9 and TRBJ1-2; D gene uncertain. V shed 0 bases and J shed 5 bases, with 14 bases lying between them. Germline V gene data show CDR1 as SGDLS and CDR2 as YYNGEE. The CDR3 runs to 15 residues. The CDR3 sequence is CASSVGGHRPYGYTF. Here the CDR3 DNA reads TGTGCCAGCAGCGTAGGTGGCCACAGACCTTATGGCTACACCTTC.

V usage is TRBV30 and J usage is TRBJ1-2; D unresolved. Germline V CDR1 and CDR2: GTSNPN, SVGIG (reference sequence). The CDR3 length is 11 residues. The V end was cut by 4 bases, the J end by 2 bases, with 5 bases between. The CDR3 nucleotides read TGTGCCTGGACCAGGAACTATGGCTACACCTTC. Translation: CAWTRNYGYTF.

V and J are TRBV6-1 and TRBJ1-5; D uncertain. Germline CDR1 reads MNHNS; CDR2 reads SASEGT. V gave up 1 base and J gave up 3 bases, with 10 bases separating them. This CDR3 comprises 15 residues. The CDR3 loop is CASSEGSVNNQPQHF. In DNA form, the CDR3 reads TGTGCCAGCAGTGAAGGGAGCGTCAACAATCAGCCCCAGCATTTT.

The chain joins TRBV9 to TRBJ2-3; D call uncertain. The germline V and J ends were trimmed by 0 bases and 6 bases, with 11 bases remaining between them. The CDR3 is 14 residues long. Germline values: CDR1 SGDLS, CDR2 YYNGEE. The chain's CDR3 is CASSVVNTRDTQYF. The CDR3 region has the DNA TGTGCCAGCAGCGTAGTCAATACGCGGGATACGCAGTATTTT. Complete variable domain (other parts from reference TRBV9 and TRBJ2-3): DSGVTQTPKHLITATGQRVTLRCSPRSGDLSVYWYQQSLDQGLQFLIQYYNGEERAKGNILERFSAQQFPDLHSELNLSSLELGDSALYFCASSVVNTRDTQYFGPGTRLTVL.

V is TRBV7-2 and J is TRBJ2-1; the match to TRBD2 covers 9 bases. The V gene's germline CDR1 is SGHTA and CDR2 FQGNSA. CDR3 length equals 13 residues. V lost 7 bases and J lost 8; bases outside the gene matches: 6. Here the CDR3 DNA reads TGTGCCAGCAATACAGCGGGGGGATATGAGCAGTTCTTC. Residues: CASNTAGGYEQFF.

This clone was seen a few times. The CDR3 here is CASSEVFGQNTEAFF. The CDR3 DNA follows: TGTGCCAGCAGTGAGGTCTTTGGACAGAACACTGAAGCTTTCTTT. The gene calls are TRBV2 and TRBJ1-1, with D possibly being TRBD1 (5 bases). CDR3 length: 15 residues. Trimming cost V 3 bases and J 1 base, with 12 bases left between them. Germline CDR1 SNHLY, CDR2 FYNNEI.

The chain employs TRBV19 and TRBJ2-7; a possible D gene is TRBD1 (6 bases). Germline CDR1 LNHDA, CDR2 SQIVND (reference sequence). The CDR3 length is 11 residues. V was shortened by 8 bases and J by 3 bases, with 8 bases between the two germline ends. CDR3 DNA: TGTGCCAGTGGGGGCAGCTACGAGCAGTACTTC. Its translation: CASGGSYEQYF.

The V call is TRBV27, the J call TRBJ1-5; D unclear. The V end was cut by 2 bases, the J end by 7 bases, with 15 bases between. Germline loops: CDR1 MNHEY, CDR2 SMNVEV (reference sequence). The CDR3 spans 15 residues. CDR3 sequence: CASSLIGSGSQPQHF. The DNA of the CDR3 is TGTGCCAGCAGTTTAATAGGTTCGGGTAGCCAGCCCCAGCATTTT.

This clone was counted only a few times. This chain joins TRBV6-5 and TRBJ1-1; the D is unclear. V shed 7 bases and J shed 4 bases, with 13 bases lying between them. CDR1 and CDR2 from the germline V gene are MNHEY and SVGAGI. The CDR3 runs 13 residues. CDR3 DNA: TGTGCCAGCATCATGAACCTAGGCACTGAAGCTTTCTTT. Encoded protein: CASIMNLGTEAFF.

Here the CDR3 DNA reads TGTGCCAGCCTACCACAAAGTAGCCCCTATGGCTACACCTTC. It encodes CASLPQSSPYGYTF. V is TRBV6-1 and J is TRBJ1-2; D is ambiguous. This CDR3 has 14 amino acids. CDR1 and CDR2 (germline): MNHNS, SASEGT. V lost 8 bases, J lost 4 bases, and 17 bases lay in between.

The rearrangement uses TRBV9 and TRBJ2-7; D is undetermined. V shed 0 bases and J shed 5 bases, with 9 bases lying between them. Looked up from germline, CDR1 is SGDLS and CDR2 is YYNGEE. The CDR3 runs to 13 residues. The DNA of the CDR3 is TGTGCCAGCAGCGTAGTGGCAGGCGACGAGCAGTACTTC. This gives the protein CASSVVAGDEQYF.

This chain uses TRBV27 with TRBJ2-7, with TRBD1 matching 12 bases. The J segment lost 5 bases and the V segment lost 2 bases, leaving 10 bases of the junction unmatched. CDR3 length: 17 residues. Germline V gives CDR1 MNHEY, CDR2 SMNVEV (reference sequence). DNA for the CDR3: TGTGCCAGCAGTTTACCCAGGGACAGGGGGCGGTATCACGAGCAGTACTTC. This encodes CASSLPRDRGRYHEQYF.

The chain links TRBV19 to TRBJ2-7; maybe TRBD1 (6 bases). V lost 11 bases to trimming and J lost 0 bases, with 14 bases between them. Looked up from germline, CDR1 is LNHDA and CDR2 is SQIVND (reference sequence). The CDR3 runs to 13 residues. The CDR3 here is CAVQDRNSYEQYF. In DNA, the CDR3 is TGTGCCGTCCAAGACAGGAACTCCTACGAGCAGTACTTC.

The rearrangement uses TRBV29-1 and TRBJ1-1, with D tentatively TRBD1 (5 bases). The length of the CDR3 is 15 residues. V was pared by 6 bases and J by 4 bases, with 21 bases between. Per germline, CDR1 SQVTM and CDR2 ANQGSEA. CDR3 region: CSVHRLGGASTEAFF. The CDR3 bases are TGCAGCGTCCACAGACTCGGCGGGGCGAGCACTGAAGCTTTCTTT.

The chain joins TRBV5-1 to TRBJ1-2, with a tentative D call TRBD1 (6 bases). Germline loops: CDR1 SGHRS, CDR2 YFSETQ. V lost 0 bases to trimming and J lost 6 bases, with 15 bases between them. This CDR3 has 15 amino acids. The CDR3 is CASSLDRDKPHGYTF. Written as DNA, the CDR3 is TGCGCCAGCAGCTTGGACAGGGACAAACCCCATGGCTACACCTTC.

This rearrangement joins TRBV9 to TRBJ2-1; possible D gene TRBD2, 5 bases. V was shortened by 0 bases and J by 6 bases, with 13 bases between the two germline ends. CDR1 is SGDLS and CDR2 is YYNGEE in the germline V gene. The CDR3 is made up of 15 amino acids. The chain's CDR3 is CASSVGSGLGNEQFF. CDR3 coding DNA: TGTGCCAGCAGCGTAGGAAGCGGACTCGGCAATGAGCAGTTCTTC.

The count of this clone is one. This CDR3 is CASSAYRPQGMGEAFF. For the CDR3, the DNA is TGTGCCAGCAGCGCGTATCGTCCGCAGGGGATGGGTGAAGCTTTCTTT. This rearrangement joins TRBV7-2 to TRBJ1-1, with D perhaps TRBD1 (6 bases). Germline CDR1 is SGHTA and CDR2 is FQGNSA. V dropped 5 bases and J dropped 7 bases, with 23 bases sitting between them. The CDR3 has 16 residues.

This chain connects TRBV7-2 to TRBJ2-4, with TRBD1 matching over 10 bases. The CDR3 contains 13 residues. In germline, CDR1 is SGHTA, CDR2 FQGNSA. V trimming: 5 bases; J trimming: 8 bases; junction bases outside the gene matches: 3. The CDR3 DNA follows: TGTGCCAGCAGCGCGGACAGGGGGGACATTCAGTACTTC. Translation gives CASSADRGDIQYF.

This chain links TRBV5-4 with TRBJ1-3; no firm D call. The CDR3 runs 16 residues. The germline V gene encodes CDR1 SGHNT and CDR2 YYREEE (reference sequence). With 2 bases removed from V and 0 bases from J, the gap between germline ends came to 12 bases. DNA of the CDR3: TGTGCCAGCAGCTTAGGCGGGCCCCGCTCTGGAAACACCATATATTTT. Its protein product is CASSLGGPRSGNTIYF.

The chain employs TRBV5-1 and TRBJ1-6, with D possibly TRBD1 on 6 matching bases. There are 14 residues in the CDR3. Trimming cost V 2 bases and J 7 bases, with 10 bases left between them. CDR1 is SGHRS, CDR2 YFSETQ, per germline. The CDR3 DNA reads TGCGCCAGCAGCTTTACAGGGCTCAATTCACCCCTCCACTTT. Translation gives CASSFTGLNSPLHF. The variable domain in full, with the rest retrieved from reference TRBV5-1 and TRBJ1-6, is KAGVTQTPRYLIKTRGQQVTLSCSPISGHRSVSWYQQTPGQGLQFLFEYFSETQRNKGNFPGRFSGRQFSNSRSEMNVSTLELGDSALYLCASSFTGLNSPLHFGNGTRLTVT.

The table lists this clone with a count of one. The CDR3: CASSAGGQFYEQFF. In nucleotides, the CDR3 is TGTGCCAGCAGTGCGGGGGGGCAATTCTATGAGCAGTTCTTC. V gene TRBV6-5 combines with J gene TRBJ2-1; 9 bases fit TRBD2. J lost 8 bases, V lost 5 bases, and 7 bases had no gene match. The CDR3 has 14 amino acids. The germline V gene encodes CDR1 MNHEY and CDR2 SVGAGI.

The rearrangement uses TRBV27 and TRBJ2-3, with 7 nucleotides matching TRBD2. CDR1 MNHEY and CDR2 SMNVEV come from the germline V gene (reference sequence). With 8 bases clipped from V and 0 bases from J, the junction kept 14 bases outside the gene matches. This CDR3 is 17 amino acids long. In DNA, the CDR3 is TGTGCCAGCCTACCCCTCGGACTAGGCACTAGCACAGATACGCAGTATTTT. It specifies CASLPLGLGTSTDTQYF.

V usage is TRBV6-4 and J usage is TRBJ2-7; D not certain. This CDR3 spans 13 amino acids. Trimming shortened V by 4 bases and J by 3 bases, and 10 bases separated the two germline ends. Germline V gene sequence: CDR1 MRHNA, CDR2 SNTAGT. The DNA for the CDR3 is TGTGCCAGCAGTGCCCTATCGGGCTACGAGCAGTACTTC. It translates to CASSALSGYEQYF.

The gene calls are TRBV5-4 and TRBJ2-5; D may be TRBD2 (6 bases). The CDR3 spans 14 residues. Germline V gene data show CDR1 as SGHNT and CDR2 as YYREEE (reference sequence). Between the trimmed V and J ends, which lost 2 bases and 3 bases, there was a span of 11 bases. The CDR3 protein is CASSLGGGKETQYF. CDR3 bases: TGTGCCAGCAGCTTAGGTGGGGGGAAAGAGACCCAGTACTTC.